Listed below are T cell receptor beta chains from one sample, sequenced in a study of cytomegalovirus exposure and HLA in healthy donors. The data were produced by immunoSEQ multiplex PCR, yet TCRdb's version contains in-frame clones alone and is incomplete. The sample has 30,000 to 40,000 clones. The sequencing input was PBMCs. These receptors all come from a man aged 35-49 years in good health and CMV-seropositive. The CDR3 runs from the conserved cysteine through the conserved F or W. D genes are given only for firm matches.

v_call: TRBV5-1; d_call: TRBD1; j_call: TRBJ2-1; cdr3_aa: CASSAGQGYNEQFF; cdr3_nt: TGCGCCAGCAGTGCGGGACAGGGGTACAATGAGCAGTTCTTC
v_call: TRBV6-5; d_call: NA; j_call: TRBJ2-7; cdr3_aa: CASSYSGAVRYF; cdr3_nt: TGTGCCAGCAGTTACTCTGGGGCCGTGCGGTACTTC
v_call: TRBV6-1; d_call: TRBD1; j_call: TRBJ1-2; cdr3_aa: CASSPPGTEGRGYTF; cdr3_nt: TGTGCCAGCAGTCCCCCCGGGACAGAAGGACGTGGCTACACCTTC
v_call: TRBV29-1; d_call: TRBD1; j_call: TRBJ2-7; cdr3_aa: CSVRDREQYEQYF; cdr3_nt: TGCAGCGTCCGGGACAGGGAACAGTACGAGCAGTACTTC
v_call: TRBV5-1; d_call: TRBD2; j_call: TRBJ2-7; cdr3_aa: CASSLFIATSGRSYEQYF; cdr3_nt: TGCGCCAGCAGCCTCTTTATTGCCACTAGCGGGAGGAGTTACGAGCAGTACTTC
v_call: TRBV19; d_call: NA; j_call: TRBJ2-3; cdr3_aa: CASRGGRERDTQYF; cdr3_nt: TGTGCCAGTAGGGGGGGGCGGGAGCGAGATACGCAGTATTTT
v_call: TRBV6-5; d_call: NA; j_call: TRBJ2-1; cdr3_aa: CASSSNRVWYNEQFF; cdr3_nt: TGTGCCAGCAGTAGCAACAGGGTATGGTACAATGAGCAGTTCTTC
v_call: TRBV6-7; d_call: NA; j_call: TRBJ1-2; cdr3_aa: CATFERGLNYGYTF; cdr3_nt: TGTGCCACGTTCGAGCGGGGACTTAACTATGGCTACACCTTC
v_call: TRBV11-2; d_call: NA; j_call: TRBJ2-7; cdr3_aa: CATRGGLYEQYF; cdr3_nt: TGTGCCACTCGAGGGGGTCTCTACGAGCAGTACTTC
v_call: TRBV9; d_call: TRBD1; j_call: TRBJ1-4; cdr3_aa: CASSVEGTGYEKLFF; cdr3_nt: TGTGCCAGCAGCGTAGAGGGGACAGGGTATGAAAAACTGTTTTTT
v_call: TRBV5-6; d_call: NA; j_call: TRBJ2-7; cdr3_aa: CASSLASTYEQYF; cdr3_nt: TGTGCCAGCAGCTTGGCTTCTACCTACGAGCAGTACTTC
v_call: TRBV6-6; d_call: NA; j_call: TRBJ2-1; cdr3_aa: CASSAPSPYNEQFF; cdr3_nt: TGTGCCAGCAGTGCCCCTAGTCCCTACAATGAGCAGTTCTTC
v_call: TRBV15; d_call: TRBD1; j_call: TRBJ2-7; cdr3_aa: CATSRGRTGSDEQYF; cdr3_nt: TGTGCCACCAGCAGAGGACGGACAGGATCGGACGAGCAGTACTTC
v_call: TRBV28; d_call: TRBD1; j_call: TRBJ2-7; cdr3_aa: CASSSPGTAYEQYF; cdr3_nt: TGTGCCAGCAGTTCCCCAGGGACAGCCTACGAGCAGTACTTC
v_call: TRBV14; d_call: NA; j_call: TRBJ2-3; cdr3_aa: CASSQSGVAVDTQYF; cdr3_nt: TGTGCCAGCAGCCAATCGGGGGTAGCGGTAGATACGCAGTATTTT
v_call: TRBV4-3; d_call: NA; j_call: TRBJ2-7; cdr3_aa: CASSQGGVSYEQYF; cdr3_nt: TGCGCCAGCAGCCAAGGGGGCGTTTCCTACGAGCAGTACTTC
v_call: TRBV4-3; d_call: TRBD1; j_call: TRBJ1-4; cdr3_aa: CASSQASTGTGGEKLFF; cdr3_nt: TGCGCCAGCAGCCAAGCATCGACCGGGACAGGGGGCGAAAAACTGTTTTTT
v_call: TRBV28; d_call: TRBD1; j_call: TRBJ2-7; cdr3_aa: CASTLPSDRGYEQYF; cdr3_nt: TGTGCCAGCACCCTCCCCTCGGACAGGGGTTACGAGCAGTACTTC
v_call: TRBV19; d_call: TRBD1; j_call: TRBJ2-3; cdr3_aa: CASSIGRGRTSTDTQYF; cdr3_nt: TGTGCCAGTAGTATTGGAAGGGGGCGAACTAGCACAGATACGCAGTATTTT
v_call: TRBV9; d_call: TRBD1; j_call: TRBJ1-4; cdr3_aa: CASSYDRGSEKLFF; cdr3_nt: TGTGCCAGCAGTTATGACAGGGGGAGTGAAAAACTGTTTTTT
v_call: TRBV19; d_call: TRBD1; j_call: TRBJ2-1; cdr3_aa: CASSILTGGTYNEQFF; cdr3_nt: TGTGCCAGTAGTATCCTGACAGGGGGTACGTACAATGAGCAGTTCTTC
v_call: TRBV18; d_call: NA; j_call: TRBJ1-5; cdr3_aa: CASSPRSQVGYSNQPQHF; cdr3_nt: TGTGCCAGCTCACCTAGGTCACAGGTGGGGTATAGCAATCAGCCCCAGCATTTT
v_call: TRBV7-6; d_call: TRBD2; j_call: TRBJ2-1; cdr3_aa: CASSLVAGGGYNEQFF; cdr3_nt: TGTGCCAGCAGCTTAGTGGCGGGAGGGGGGTACAATGAGCAGTTCTTC
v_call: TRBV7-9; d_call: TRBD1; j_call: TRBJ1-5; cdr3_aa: CASRTGENQPQHF; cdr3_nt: TGTGCCAGCAGGACAGGGGAGAATCAGCCCCAGCATTTT
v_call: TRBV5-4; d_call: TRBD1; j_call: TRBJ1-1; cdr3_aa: CASSLGGTVTTEAFF; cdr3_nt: TGTGCCAGCAGCTTGGGTGGGACAGTAACTACTGAAGCTTTCTTT
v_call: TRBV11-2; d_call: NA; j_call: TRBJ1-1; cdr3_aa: CASSLDMGRTEAFF; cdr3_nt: TGTGCCAGCAGCTTAGATATGGGGCGAACTGAAGCCTTCTTT
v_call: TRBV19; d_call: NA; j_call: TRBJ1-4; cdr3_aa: CASSARATNEKLFF; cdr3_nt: TGTGCCAGTAGTGCCCGCGCAACTAATGAAAAACTGTTTTTT
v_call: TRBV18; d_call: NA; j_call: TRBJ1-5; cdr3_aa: CASSPRAGPSNQPQHF; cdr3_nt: TGTGCCAGCTCACCACGTGCGGGGCCTAGCAATCAGCCCCAGCATTTT
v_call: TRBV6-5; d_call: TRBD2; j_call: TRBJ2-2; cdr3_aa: CASSPQSGGFEELFF; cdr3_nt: TGTGCCAGCAGTCCCCAGTCGGGGGGTTTTGAGGAGCTGTTTTTT
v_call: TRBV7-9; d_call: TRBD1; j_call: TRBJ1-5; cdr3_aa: CASSPGTGANQPQHF; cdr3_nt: TGTGCCAGCAGCCCCGGGACAGGGGCCAATCAGCCCCAGCATTTT
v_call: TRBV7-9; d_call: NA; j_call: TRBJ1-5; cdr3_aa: CASSPEQGRSNQPQHF; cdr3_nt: TGTGCCAGCAGCCCCGAGCAGGGCCGTAGCAATCAGCCCCAGCATTTT